The 27 T cell receptor beta chains in this list originate from one sample, sequenced in a study of T cell changes during pregnancy in multiple sclerosis. Clones were read by immunoSEQ multiplex PCR, and TCRdb kept only the in-frame ones, dropping some. The sample carries 93,000 or so clones, approximately 90% recorded once. Sequences were derived from peripheral blood, sampled before pregnancy. The receptors shown here come from a female donor with multiple sclerosis, enrolled in a pregnancy study.

The J gene is TRBJ2-7, the V gene TRBV19; D unclear. Per germline, CDR1 LNHDA and CDR2 SQIVND (reference sequence). With 3 bases removed from V and 3 bases from J, the gap between germline ends came to 9 bases. The CDR3 has 13 residues. The CDR3 region is CASSIKQSYEQYF. As DNA, the CDR3 is TGTGCCAGTAGTATTAAACAGAGCTACGAGCAGTACTTC.

CDR3 in amino acids: CASSLQEIYGYTF. CDR3 in DNA: TGTGCCAGCAGCTTACAGGAAATCTATGGCTACACCTTC. The chain uses TRBV7-2 and TRBJ1-2; D unresolved. Germline loops: CDR1 SGHTA, CDR2 FQGNSA. The CDR3 consists of 13 residues. Trimming pared 2 bases from V and 4 bases from J, leaving 8 bases between.

Regarding this clone: The identical CDR3 is also encoded by other nucleotide sequences in the sample. The genes are TRBV18 and TRBJ2-7, with 9 bases aligning to TRBD1. Germline CDR1 KGHSH, CDR2 LQKENI. The trim removed 3 bases at V and 2 bases at J, leaving 5 bases unmatched. The CDR3 is made up of 15 amino acids. CDR3 DNA sequence: TGTGCCAGCTCACCTCCGGGACAGGGCCCCTACGAGCAGTACTTC. It specifies CASSPPGQGPYEQYF. Looking up the rest from reference TRBV18 and TRBJ2-7 gives the full variable domain: NAGVMQNPRHLVRRRGQEARLRCSPMKGHSHVYWYRQLPEEGLKFMVYLQKENIIDESGMPKERFSAEFPKEGPSILRIQQVVRGDSAAYFCASSPPGQGPYEQYFGPGTRLTVT.

This chain joins TRBV4-2 and TRBJ1-4, with 10 bases fitting TRBD1. J gave up 5 bases and V 0 bases, and 3 bases lay outside the gene matches. CDR1 and CDR2 from the germline V gene are LGHNA and YNFKEQ. This CDR3 comprises 16 residues. Here the CDR3 DNA reads TGTGCCAGCAGCCAAGATCGGGGACAGGGGAATGAAAAACTGTTTTTT. This sequence encodes CASSQDRGQGNEKLFF.

V gene TRBV9 combines with J gene TRBJ1-1; D perhaps matches TRBD1 (6 bases). The CDR3 consists of 13 residues. Germline V CDR1 and CDR2: SGDLS, YYNGEE. V lost 3 bases, J lost 3 bases, and 9 bases lay in between. The CDR3 region is CASSAYRDTEAFF. CDR3 coding DNA: TGTGCCAGCAGCGCCTACAGGGACACTGAAGCTTTCTTT. Variable domain in full (rest from reference TRBV9 and TRBJ1-1): DSGVTQTPKHLITATGQRVTLRCSPRSGDLSVYWYQQSLDQGLQFLIQYYNGEERAKGNILERFSAQQFPDLHSELNLSSLELGDSALYFCASSAYRDTEAFFGQGTRLTVV.

The rearrangement joins TRBV11-2 to TRBJ1-1; 7 bases align to TRBD1. This CDR3 comprises 14 residues. CDR1 is SGHAT and CDR2 is FQNNGV in the germline V gene. The ends lost 6 bases at V and 4 bases at J; junction bases unmatched: 8. Here the CDR3 reads CASRYLQGSTEAFF. The CDR3, as DNA: TGTGCCAGCAGATACTTACAGGGGAGCACTGAAGCTTTCTTT.

The CDR3 spells CASSIGQAGRLFF. In DNA form, the CDR3 reads TGTGCCAGCAGCATCGGACAGGCAGGGAGACTGTTTTTT. The chain is built from TRBV5-4 and TRBJ1-4; 7 bases are a match to TRBD1. Germline trimming cut 4 bases from V and 13 bases from J; bases unmatched to any gene: 10. Per germline, CDR1 SGHNT and CDR2 YYREEE (reference sequence). The CDR3 consists of 13 residues.

The CDR3 DNA sequence: TGTGCCAGCAGCTTAGGGAGTGAGCAGTTCTTC. Its protein is CASSLGSEQFF. This chain joins TRBV7-2 and TRBJ2-1; no clear D gene. The V gene's germline CDR1 is SGHTA and CDR2 FQGNSA. Trimming removed 1 base at V and 9 bases at J, with 4 bases between. The CDR3 is 11 amino acids. Full variable domain (remainder filled in from reference TRBV7-2 and TRBJ2-1): GAGVSQSPSNKVTEKGKDVELRCDPISGHTALYWYRQSLGQGLEFLIYFQGNSAPDKSGLPSDRFSAERTGGSVSTLTIQRTQQEDSAVYLCASSLGSEQFFGPGTRLTVL.

There are a few counts of this clone. The chain has TRBV7-3 and TRBJ2-1; 9 bases line up with TRBD2. V trimming: 4 bases; J trimming: 0 bases; junction bases outside the gene matches: 4. The CDR3 consists of 16 residues. Per germline, CDR1 SGHTA and CDR2 FQGTGA. The CDR3 reads CASSSRLAASYNEQFF. The CDR3 nucleotides are TGTGCCAGCAGCTCCCGACTAGCGGCCTCCTACAATGAGCAGTTCTTC.

The V and J genes are TRBV27 and TRBJ2-7; D may be TRBD2 (7 bases). V shed 10 bases and J shed 8 bases, with 18 bases lying between them. The CDR3 contains 12 residues. The germline gives CDR1 MNHEY, CDR2 SMNVEV (reference sequence). CDR3 protein: CATRGGARKQYF. CDR3 DNA: TGTGCCACCAGAGGGGGGGCGAGGAAGCAGTACTTC.

The V and J genes are TRBV18 and TRBJ1-2; the D gene is possibly TRBD1 (6 bases). CDR1 and CDR2 from the germline V gene are KGHSH and LQKENI. V shed 5 bases and J shed 2 bases, with 6 bases lying between them. The CDR3 spans 12 residues. This chain's CDR3 is CASSRGNYGYTF. In nucleotides, the CDR3 is TGTGCCAGCTCAAGGGGGAACTATGGCTACACCTTC.

This rearrangement joins TRBV2 to TRBJ1-4, with 10 bases lining up with TRBD1. Unmatched junction bases numbered 4, after V lost 10 bases and J lost 5 bases. Germline-derived CDR1 and CDR2 are SNHLY and FYNNEI. CDR3 size: 13 residues. The DNA of the CDR3 is TGTGCCATCTCGGGACAGGGGAATGAAAAACTGTTTTTT. Residues: CAISGQGNEKLFF. Variable domain in full (rest from reference TRBV2 and TRBJ1-4): EPEVTQTPSHQVTQMGQEVILRCVPISNHLYFYWYRQILGQKVEFLVSFYNNEISEKSEIFDDQFSVERPDGSNFTLKIRSTKLEDSAMYFCAISGQGNEKLFFGSGTQLSVL.

This clone was counted a few times. The chain employs TRBV19 and TRBJ1-3, with D unclear. There are 12 residues in the CDR3. The V end lost 5 bases, the J end lost 4 bases, and 6 bases lay between the germline ends. Germline loops: CDR1 LNHDA, CDR2 SQIVND (reference sequence). The CDR3 DNA sequence: TGTGCCAGTAGTCCACGGGGAAACACCATATATTTT. It translates to CASSPRGNTIYF.

V is TRBV5-4 and J is TRBJ2-5, with no clear D. Germline CDR1 is SGHNT and CDR2 is YYREEE (reference sequence). V was trimmed by 1 base and J by 5 bases, leaving 6 bases between them. CDR3 size: 12 residues. The CDR3 nucleotides read TGTGCCAGCAGCTTGTTGGAGGAGACCCAGTACTTC. As protein: CASSLLEETQYF.

V gene TRBV6-5 combines with J gene TRBJ2-1; the match to TRBD1 covers 10 bases. J gave up 4 bases and V 2 bases, and 5 bases lay outside the gene matches. There are 16 residues in the CDR3. Germline CDR1 MNHEY, CDR2 SVGAGI. The CDR3 DNA reads TGTGCCAGCAGTTACCTGACAGGGGGCGGTTACAATGAGCAGTTCTTC. Translated, it gives CASSYLTGGGYNEQFF.

The V and J genes are TRBV4-3 and TRBJ1-1; D uncertain. Germline V gives CDR1 LGHNA, CDR2 YSLEER. Trimming stripped 0 bases from V and 1 base from J, with 9 bases between. The CDR3 totals 15 residues. The CDR3 DNA reads TGCGCCAGCAGCCAAGATCGGGGAACGAACACTGAAGCTTTCTTT. It is translated as CASSQDRGTNTEAFF.

The chain recombines TRBV18 with TRBJ2-7, with 10 nucleotides matching TRBD1. The CDR3 spans 15 residues. The germline V gene encodes CDR1 KGHSH and CDR2 LQKENI. V trimming: 3 bases; J trimming: 2 bases; junction bases outside the gene matches: 4. Here the CDR3 DNA reads TGTGCCAGCTCACCCCTGGGGACAGGGGCCTACGAGCAGTACTTC. Translated, it gives CASSPLGTGAYEQYF.

The chain has TRBV18 and TRBJ2-5; 8 bases fit TRBD1. Germline V gene sequence: CDR1 KGHSH, CDR2 LQKENI. With 2 bases clipped from V and 5 bases from J, the junction kept 4 bases outside the gene matches. The CDR3 length is 14 residues. This CDR3 reads CASSPLDRAETQYF. Written as DNA, the CDR3 is TGTGCCAGCTCACCATTGGACAGGGCCGAGACCCAGTACTTC.

This clone was picked up a small number of times. This rearrangement joins TRBV7-9 to TRBJ1-1; TRBD1 is a possible D gene (6 bases). The CDR3 extends over 15 amino acids. Trimming removed 5 bases from V and 1 base from J, with 14 bases in between. Germline CDR1 reads SEHNR; CDR2 reads FQNEAQ (reference sequence). As DNA, the CDR3 is TGTGCCAGCAGCCCTACACGGACAGAGAACACTGAAGCTTTCTTT. This encodes CASSPTRTENTEAFF.

The chain carries TRBV19 and TRBJ1-1; the match to TRBD1 covers 8 bases. The CDR3 consists of 14 residues. The germline gives CDR1 LNHDA, CDR2 SQIVND (reference sequence). The trim removed 3 bases at V and 4 bases at J, leaving 4 bases unmatched. CDR3 amino acids: CASSIQGASTEAFF. The CDR3 DNA reads TGTGCCAGTAGTATTCAGGGGGCGAGCACTGAAGCTTTCTTT.

The sample holds one count of this clone. The chain joins TRBV7-9 to TRBJ1-1, with D uncertain. The V gene lost 4 bases and the J gene lost 1 base, with 7 bases spanning the gap. This CDR3 is 13 amino acids long. In germline, CDR1 is SEHNR, CDR2 FQNEAQ (reference sequence). CDR3 region: CASSSTKNTEAFF. The CDR3, as DNA: TGTGCCAGCAGCTCAACTAAGAACACTGAAGCTTTCTTT.

A note on this clone: An end of the junction does not agree with germline; a read error may underlie this. The rearrangement joins TRBV7-3 to TRBJ2-3, with 12 bases that match TRBD2. The CDR3 sequence is 15 residues long. CDR1 is SGHTA, CDR2 FQGTGA, per germline. The DNA for the CDR3 is TGTGCCAGCAGCCTCCTAGCGGGGGGGCCAGAGACGCAGTATTTT. Its translation is CASSLLAGGPETQYF.

In this sample, this clone turned up once. The V gene is TRBV11-2, the J gene TRBJ2-1; D gene unclear. This CDR3 contains 12 residues. With 5 bases removed from V and 8 bases from J, the gap between germline ends came to 10 bases. The germline gives CDR1 SGHAT, CDR2 FQNNGV. The CDR3 DNA follows: TGTGCCAGCAGCCCACCTGGCTATGAGCAGTTCTTC. As protein: CASSPPGYEQFF.

J is TRBJ1-1 and V is TRBV28, with 9 bases fitting TRBD1. Germline assignment: CDR1 MDHEN and CDR2 SYDVKM. The CDR3 length is 13 residues. The J segment lost 11 bases and the V segment lost 1 base, leaving 5 bases of the junction unmatched. The CDR3 DNA reads TGTGCCAGCAGTTTATACACAGGGGGCGTGGCTTTCTTT. This encodes CASSLYTGGVAFF.

V usage is TRBV5-4 and J usage is TRBJ2-1; the D is unclear. The CDR3 spans 15 residues. Germline-derived CDR1 and CDR2 are SGHNT and YYREEE (reference sequence). Trimming took 0 bases from V and 0 from J, leaving 7 bases between them. The chain's CDR3 is CASSLDFISYNEQFF. The CDR3 bases are TGTGCCAGCAGCTTGGACTTTATCTCCTACAATGAGCAGTTCTTC.

The chain employs TRBV28 and TRBJ1-2, with TRBD1 identical over 8 bases. Germline V gene sequence: CDR1 MDHEN, CDR2 SYDVKM. The CDR3 sequence is 15 residues long. J gave up 4 bases and V 2 bases, and 6 bases lay outside the gene matches. In DNA form, the CDR3 reads TGTGCCAGCAGTTTAAGCGGACAGGGTGTCTATGGCTACACCTTC. This codes for CASSLSGQGVYGYTF.

The CDR3 nucleotides read TGTGCCAGCAGTGACTCCCGGGACTCCCCCTACAATGAGCAGTTCTTC. Its protein product is CASSDSRDSPYNEQFF. The V gene is TRBV2, the J gene TRBJ2-1; TRBD2 is a possible D gene (6 bases). The V end was cut by 3 bases, the J end by 2 bases, with 14 bases between. The length of the CDR3 is 16 residues. The germline V gene has CDR1 SNHLY and CDR2 FYNNEI. The complete variable domain, with remaining parts taken from reference TRBV2 and TRBJ2-1, reads EPEVTQTPSHQVTQMGQEVILRCVPISNHLYFYWYRQILGQKVEFLVSFYNNEISEKSEIFDDQFSVERPDGSNFTLKIRSTKLEDSAMYFCASSDSRDSPYNEQFFGPGTRLTVL.